The following is a T cell receptor (beta chain) sequence with its context. Antigen specificity is unknown. Being one base from a much bigger clone, this may be a read error. The conserved phenylalanine or tryptophan normally closing the CDR3 is absent here, so this likely arose from a read error. This sample was included in a study of human T cells and chemical hapten exposure. The overall study: Investigators sensitized around 2 cm by around 2 cm of upper inner arm skin with 2% DPC. Small volume differences among pooled libraries mainly caused per-sample TCR yield variation. Study-wide points: No shift was seen in TCRs above 1 in 1000 frequency with DPC sensitization. Having alopecia, donors may respond immunologically unlike healthy people.

TCRdb re-called the RACE reads through MiXCR, storing one row per CDR3 protein. The table lists 330,000 or so distinct CDR3 sequences, about 6.3% of them singletons. Noted time point: patch test 2, 6 weeks after DPC sensitization. This sample's treatment: therapeutic diphenylcyclopropenone sensitization with weekly scalp DPC. Germline-derived CDR1 and CDR2 are KGHDR and SFDVKD. CDR3 length: 11 residues. Trimming stripped 8 bases from V and 8 bases from J, with 9 bases between. This TCR was sampled from a woman aged 18-29 years with alopecia areata. Some clones in this sample may be carry-over from other donors' samples. The chain employs TRBV24-1 and TRBJ2-1; the D gene is possibly TRBD1 (5 bases). The input for sequencing was whole blood, taken in connection with sensitization to the hapten diphenylcyclopropenone (DPC). This CDR3 is CATTQGDEQFL. The DNA for the CDR3 is TGTGCCACCACCCAGGGCGATGAGCAGTTCCTC.